This T cell receptor (beta chain) was profiled in a study of beta chain features in type 1 diabetes. Germline V gene sequence: CDR1 SGHTA, CDR2 FQGNSA. The CDR3 loop spans 16 amino acids. V shed 2 bases and J 0 bases; nucleotides not matched to a gene: 5. Every bit of the isolated RNA underwent reverse transcription, so sequencing read expressed TCRB transcripts. Repertoires were generated with immunoSEQ multiplex PCR, while TCRdb's copy carries only in-frame clones and drops some. The sample contains 250,000 or so clones, less than 35% of which appear only once. Material for sequencing was central memory CD4+ T cells from blood. The sequence derives from a man under 40 in good health. The chain carries TRBV7-2 and TRBJ2-3; 7 bases align to TRBD2. The CDR3 DNA follows: TGTGCCAGCAGCTTAACGACTAGCAGAAGCACAGATACGCAGTATTTT. It translates to CASSLTTSRSTDTQYF.